These 25 T cell receptor beta chains were all obtained from the same sample, sequenced in a study of blood T cell repertoires in COVID-19 (dated by TCRdb to the early 2020s). Libraries were built with the immunoSEQ multiplex PCR assay. In its TCRdb copy, this immuneACCESS table keeps in-frame sequences only and misses some clones. Where compared with another copy, unresolved V genes explain less than half of these, and the others have no known cause. Within this sample are 110,000 to 150,000 clones, with around 72% of them counted one time only. The ten biggest clones cover 1.5% to 2.5% of the sample. The sequencing input was peripheral blood. These TCRs come from a woman between 55 and 75 years old with acute or convalescent COVID-19.

V usage is TRBV15 and J usage is TRBJ2-7; TRBD2 matches 12 bases. The J segment lost 0 bases and the V segment lost 5 bases, leaving 5 bases of the junction unmatched. CDR1 LNHNV and CDR2 YYDKDF come from the germline V gene (reference sequence). The CDR3 is 16 amino acids. The CDR3 bases are TGTGCCACCAGCGGAGCTAGCGGGAGGGCCTCCTACGAGCAGTACTTC. Residues: CATSGASGRASYEQYF.

The chain recombines TRBV2 with TRBJ1-4, with TRBD1 matching over 11 bases. V gave up 7 bases and J gave up 7 bases; unmatched junction bases: 5. CDR3 size: 14 residues. The germline gives CDR1 SNHLY, CDR2 FYNNEI. This CDR3 reads CASNPGQGVEKLFF. For the CDR3, the DNA is TGTGCCAGCAACCCGGGACAGGGGGTTGAAAAACTGTTTTTT. Together with reference TRBV2 and TRBJ1-4, the CDR3 gives the full variable domain: EPEVTQTPSHQVTQMGQEVILRCVPISNHLYFYWYRQILGQKVEFLVSFYNNEISEKSEIFDDQFSVERPDGSNFTLKIRSTKLEDSAMYFCASNPGQGVEKLFFGSGTQLSVL.

The rearrangement joins TRBV28 to TRBJ1-4; D might be TRBD1 (5 bases). Trimming removed 2 bases from V and 0 bases from J, with 13 bases in between. CDR3 length: 17 residues. Germline values: CDR1 MDHEN, CDR2 SYDVKM. CDR3 residues: CASSLPQGIATNEKLFF. The CDR3 nucleotides read TGTGCCAGCAGTTTACCGCAGGGAATTGCAACTAATGAAAAACTGTTTTTT.

The chain joins TRBV10-3 to TRBJ2-1; D possibly corresponds to TRBD1 (6 bases). The germline CDR1 and CDR2 sequences are ENHRY and SYGVKD. V shed 9 bases and J shed 1 base, with 13 bases lying between them. The CDR3 runs to 14 residues. CDR3 sequence: CAIGGYGSYNEQFF. CDR3 nucleotides: TGTGCCATAGGGGGATACGGTTCCTACAATGAGCAGTTCTTC.

The V and J genes are TRBV28 and TRBJ2-3, with 8 bases fitting TRBD2. The CDR3 covers 19 residues. The germline gives CDR1 MDHEN, CDR2 SYDVKM. V lost 3 bases and J lost 0; bases outside the gene matches: 14. CDR3 DNA sequence: TGTGCCAGCAGTTTGGATGGGCTAGCGGGTATAGGAAGCACAGATACGCAGTATTTT. Translating it yields CASSLDGLAGIGSTDTQYF.

This clone appeared a single time. The V and J genes are TRBV6-1 and TRBJ2-3; maybe TRBD1 (6 bases). The germline V gene has CDR1 MNHNS and CDR2 SASEGT. The CDR3 runs to 15 residues. Trimming removed 2 bases from V and 1 base from J, with 10 bases in between. The chain's CDR3 is CASSEQGMRTDTQYF. CDR3 sequence (DNA): TGTGCCAGCAGTGAACAGGGGATGCGCACAGATACGCAGTATTTT.

The V gene is TRBV2, the J gene TRBJ2-2; 9 bases line up with TRBD1. Losses at the gene ends were 5 bases for V and 5 bases for J; bases not matched to a gene: 6. CDR3 length: 15 amino acids. Germline-derived CDR1 and CDR2 are SNHLY and FYNNEI. The CDR3 protein is CASSKDRGGTGELFF. For the CDR3, the DNA is TGTGCCAGCAGTAAGGACAGGGGAGGGACCGGGGAGCTGTTTTTT. The entire variable domain, with the rest obtained from reference TRBV2 and TRBJ2-2, is as follows: EPEVTQTPSHQVTQMGQEVILRCVPISNHLYFYWYRQILGQKVEFLVSFYNNEISEKSEIFDDQFSVERPDGSNFTLKIRSTKLEDSAMYFCASSKDRGGTGELFFGEGSRLTVL.

This clone has only a few counts. The chain carries TRBV6-1 and TRBJ2-3; D is ambiguous. Germline CDR1 reads MNHNS; CDR2 reads SASEGT. Trimming pared 2 bases from V and 8 bases from J, leaving 14 bases between. The CDR3 runs to 14 residues. CDR3 in DNA: TGTGCCAGCAGTGAAAGACTTTTCGACGCTACGCAGTATTTT. Translating gives CASSERLFDATQYF.

The chain combines TRBV6-1 with TRBJ1-6; perhaps TRBD1 as D (5 bases). From germline, CDR1 is MNHNS and CDR2 SASEGT. The V end lost 3 bases, the J end lost 0 bases, and 9 bases lay between the germline ends. The CDR3 spans 16 residues. For the CDR3, the DNA is TGTGCCAGCAGTGACCACAGGAACTCCTATAATTCACCCCTCCACTTT. It translates to CASSDHRNSYNSPLHF.

The CDR3 sequence: CASSGSGRGGEQFF. In DNA form, the CDR3 reads TGTGCCAGCAGCGGCAGCGGGAGAGGTGGTGAGCAGTTCTTC. The rearrangement joins TRBV27 to TRBJ2-1; 8 positions match TRBD2. J gave up 9 bases and V 6 bases, and 10 bases lay outside the gene matches. Per the germline V gene, CDR1 is MNHEY and CDR2 is SMNVEV (reference sequence). The CDR3 consists of 14 residues.

The chain uses TRBV19 and TRBJ2-2, with TRBD2 matching over 7 bases. J gave up 9 bases and V 6 bases, and 4 bases lay outside the gene matches. Germline CDR1 LNHDA, CDR2 SQIVND (reference sequence). The CDR3 has 12 residues. For the CDR3, the DNA is TGTGCCAGTAGGGGACTAACTCGGGAGCTGTTTTTT. As protein: CASRGLTRELFF.

V usage is TRBV19 and J usage is TRBJ1-1; no firm D call. Germline CDR1 reads LNHDA; CDR2 reads SQIVND (reference sequence). The CDR3 is 13 residues long. Trimming took off 6 bases at V and 6 bases at J, with 14 bases between the two ends. In nucleotides, the CDR3 is TGTGCCAGTAGGTTACAGTCAGGCGCTGAAGCTTTCTTT. Its protein is CASRLQSGAEAFF.

This sequence joins TRBV7-9 and TRBJ1-2; 7 nucleotides line up with TRBD1. This CDR3 is 13 amino acids long. V was clipped by 6 bases and J by 2 bases; unmatched bases: 3. Germline V gene data show CDR1 as SEHNR and CDR2 as FQNEAQ (reference sequence). CDR3 nucleotides: TGTGCCAGCAGATTGACAGGGAACTATGGCTACACCTTC. Its protein product is CASRLTGNYGYTF. Full variable domain (missing parts from reference TRBV7-9 and TRBJ1-2): DTGVSQNPRHKITKRGQNVTFRCDPISEHNRLYWYRQTLGQGPEFLTYFQNEAQLEKSRLLSDRFSAERPKGSFSTLEIQRTEQGDSAMYLCASRLTGNYGYTFGSGTRLTVV.

The chain couples TRBV27 to TRBJ2-7, with TRBD1 matching over 7 bases. The CDR3 length is 16 residues. J gave up 3 bases and V 3 bases, and 11 bases lay outside the gene matches. CDR1 and CDR2 (germline): MNHEY, SMNVEV (reference sequence). The DNA for the CDR3 is TGTGCCAGCAGTTTCCGGCCCAGGGGGATCCTCTACGAGCAGTACTTC. Its protein is CASSFRPRGILYEQYF.

The gene calls are TRBV6-6 and TRBJ2-7, with D possibly TRBD1 on 7 matching bases. The V gene's germline CDR1 is MNHNY and CDR2 SVGAGI (reference sequence). V lost 5 bases and J 2 bases, leaving 13 bases between the germline ends. The CDR3 is made up of 14 amino acids. CDR3 protein: CASSGRDRPYEQYF. CDR3 DNA sequence: TGTGCCAGCAGTGGGCGGGACAGACCCTACGAGCAGTACTTC.

This chain uses TRBV2 with TRBJ2-1, with 11 bases that match TRBD2. Germline assignment: CDR1 SNHLY and CDR2 FYNNEI. The V gene end was trimmed by 9 bases and the J gene end by 4 bases; junction bases not matched to a gene: 5. The CDR3 runs to 14 residues. CDR3: CASKLAGVYNEQFF. The DNA for the CDR3 is TGTGCCAGTAAACTAGCGGGAGTATACAATGAGCAGTTCTTC.

The genes are TRBV14 and TRBJ1-6, with TRBD1 matching 9 bases. The J segment lost 9 bases and the V segment lost 4 bases, leaving 7 bases of the junction unmatched. Germline V gives CDR1 SGHDN, CDR2 FVKESK. There are 15 residues in the CDR3. The CDR3 bases are TGTGCCAGCAGCCGGGAGGACAGGGGTATTTCACCCCTCCACTTT. Its protein is CASSREDRGISPLHF.

This clone has only a few counts. This CDR3 is CASSLYQGGAETQYF. The CDR3 DNA reads TGTGCCAGCAGCTTGTATCAGGGTGGTGCTGAGACCCAGTACTTC. This chain joins TRBV7-9 and TRBJ2-5; D perhaps matches TRBD1 (5 bases). The V gene lost 3 bases and the J gene lost 5 bases, with 16 bases spanning the gap. This CDR3 is built from 15 residues. Germline V gene data show CDR1 as SEHNR and CDR2 as FQNEAQ (reference sequence).

This clone was counted a few times. The chain has TRBV6-5 and TRBJ1-2, with TRBD1 matching 10 bases. This CDR3 comprises 14 residues. Germline assignment: CDR1 MNHEY and CDR2 SVGAGI. V was clipped by 4 bases and J by 7 bases; unmatched bases: 6. CDR3 sequence: CASSWDRGTGGYTF. The CDR3 DNA follows: TGTGCCAGCAGTTGGGACAGGGGAACGGGTGGCTACACCTTC.

The chain has TRBV18 and TRBJ2-2; D is possibly TRBD1 (6 bases). V was clipped by 2 bases and J by 5 bases, with 18 bases between them. This CDR3 has 17 amino acids. Germline V gene data show CDR1 as KGHSH and CDR2 as LQKENI. The CDR3 loop reads CASSPVAGERKTGELFF. The CDR3, as DNA: TGTGCCAGCTCACCAGTGGCAGGGGAGAGGAAGACCGGGGAGCTGTTTTTT.

Many counts were recorded for this clone. The same CDR3 can be traced to other DNA sequences in this sample. The chain carries TRBV25-1 and TRBJ1-5, with D unresolved. The CDR3 consists of 13 residues. Germline V gene lookup returns CDR1 MGHDK and CDR2 SYGVNS. Trimming took off 1 base at V and 4 bases at J, with 5 bases between the two ends. CDR3 region: CASSEFGNQPQHF. DNA of the CDR3: TGTGCCAGCAGTGAATTCGGGAATCAGCCCCAGCATTTT. The whole variable domain, remainder taken from reference TRBV25-1 and TRBJ1-5, is EADIYQTPRYLVIGTGKKITLECSQTMGHDKMYWYQQDPGMELHLIHYSYGVNSTEKGDLSSESTVSRIRTEHFPLTLESARPSHTSQYLCASSEFGNQPQHFGDGTRLSIL.

The rearrangement joins TRBV28 to TRBJ1-2; the match to TRBD1 covers 8 bases. CDR1 is MDHEN, CDR2 SYDVKM, per germline. The CDR3 spans 15 residues. The V gene end was trimmed by 5 bases and the J gene end by 7 bases; junction bases not matched to a gene: 12. CDR3 sequence reads: CASSPHMTGAGGYTF. The DNA of the CDR3 is TGTGCCAGCAGTCCGCATATGACAGGGGCTGGTGGCTACACCTTC.

V gene TRBV18 combines with J gene TRBJ1-1; TRBD1 is a possible D gene (5 bases). This CDR3 is 14 amino acids long. Trimming took off 3 bases at V and 4 bases at J, with 12 bases between the two ends. The germline gives CDR1 KGHSH, CDR2 LQKENI. The DNA of the CDR3 is TGTGCCAGCTCACCCAGGGCGCTCGGCACTGAAGCTTTCTTT. Its translation is CASSPRALGTEAFF. The whole variable domain, remainder taken from reference TRBV18 and TRBJ1-1, is NAGVMQNPRHLVRRRGQEARLRCSPMKGHSHVYWYRQLPEEGLKFMVYLQKENIIDESGMPKERFSAEFPKEGPSILRIQQVVRGDSAAYFCASSPRALGTEAFFGQGTRLTVV.

The chain uses TRBV6-1 and TRBJ1-5; D unclear. V was cut by 0 bases and J by 9 bases, with 15 bases left in between. Germline CDR1 and CDR2: MNHNS and SASEGT. This CDR3 region has 15 residues. The chain's CDR3 is CASSEARADLGPQHF. CDR3 nucleotide sequence: TGTGCCAGCAGTGAAGCGCGCGCGGATTTGGGGCCCCAGCATTTT.

The chain joins TRBV6-5 to TRBJ2-1, with TRBD1 as a possible D gene (6 bases). Trimming took off 4 bases at V and 4 bases at J, with 17 bases between the two ends. Germline V gene sequence: CDR1 MNHEY, CDR2 SVGAGI. This CDR3 has 16 residues. The CDR3 DNA sequence: TGTGCCAGCAGTTCTACAGGGCTCCCTCCGTACAATGAGCAGTTCTTC. This sequence encodes CASSSTGLPPYNEQFF.